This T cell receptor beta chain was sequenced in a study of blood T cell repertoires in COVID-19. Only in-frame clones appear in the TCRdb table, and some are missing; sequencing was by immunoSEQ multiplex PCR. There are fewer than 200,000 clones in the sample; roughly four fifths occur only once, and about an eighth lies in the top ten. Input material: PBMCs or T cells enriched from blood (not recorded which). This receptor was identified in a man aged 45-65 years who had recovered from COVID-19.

In nucleotides, the CDR3 is TGTGCCACCAGTGACCGGGGGCGGGGGTCCTACAATGAGCAGTTCTTC. Residues: CATSDRGRGSYNEQFF. The chain recombines TRBV24-1 with TRBJ2-1, with D possibly being TRBD2 (7 bases). The germline V gene has CDR1 KGHDR and CDR2 SFDVKD. Trimming took off 4 bases at V and 1 base at J, with 13 bases between the two ends. The CDR3 is 16 residues long.